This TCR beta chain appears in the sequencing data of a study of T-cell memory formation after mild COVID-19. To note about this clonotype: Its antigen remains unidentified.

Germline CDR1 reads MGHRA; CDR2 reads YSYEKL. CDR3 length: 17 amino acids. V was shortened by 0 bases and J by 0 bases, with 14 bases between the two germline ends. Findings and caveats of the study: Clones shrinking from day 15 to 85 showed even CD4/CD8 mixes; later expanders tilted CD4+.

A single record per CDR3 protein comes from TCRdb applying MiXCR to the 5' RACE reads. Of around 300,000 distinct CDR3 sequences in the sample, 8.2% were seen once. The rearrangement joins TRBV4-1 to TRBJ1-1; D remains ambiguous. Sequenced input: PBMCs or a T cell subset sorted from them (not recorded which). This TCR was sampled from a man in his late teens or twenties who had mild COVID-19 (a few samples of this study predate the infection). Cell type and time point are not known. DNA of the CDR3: TGCGCCAGCAGCCAAGATCCGAACAGCGATATGAACACTGAAGCTTTCTTT. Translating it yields CASSQDPNSDMNTEAFF.